One sample yielded the 16 T cell receptor beta chains listed below, sequenced in a study of OX40 agonist ivuxolimab in advanced cancers. This table comes from immunoSEQ multiplex PCR, and its TCRdb copy is limited to in-frame clones, with some not included. The sample yields 80,000 or so clones, almost 85% seen once. The sample consisted of CD4+ or CD8+ T cells sorted from blood, taken in a trial of the OX40 agonist ivuxolimab. These receptors were collected from an adult with an advanced solid tumor such as melanoma, head and neck, liver or kidney cancer.

The chain links TRBV27 to TRBJ2-3; 15 bases are a match to TRBD2. J gave up 10 bases and V 6 bases, and 11 bases lay outside the gene matches. The CDR3 contains 16 residues. In germline, CDR1 is MNHEY, CDR2 SMNVEV (reference sequence). This CDR3 is CASRSQGLAGGPPQYF. The CDR3, as DNA: TGTGCCAGCAGGTCCCAGGGACTAGCGGGGGGACCACCGCAGTATTTT.

V and J are TRBV19 and TRBJ1-2; D possibly corresponds to TRBD1 (6 bases). V was shortened by 1 base and J by 4 bases, with 16 bases between the two germline ends. Germline-derived CDR1 and CDR2 are LNHDA and SQIVND (reference sequence). CDR3 length equals 16 residues. CDR3 nucleotides: TGTGCCAGTAGTATAGGGGGACAAAGGAGAGTCTATGGCTACACCTTC. Translating it yields CASSIGGQRRVYGYTF.

The CDR3 spells CSARGIYGYTF. Here the CDR3 DNA reads TGCAGTGCTAGAGGGATCTATGGCTACACCTTC. This chain joins TRBV20-1 and TRBJ1-2; the D is unclear. The ends were cut back, 1 base at V and 4 bases at J, with 4 bases in the middle. CDR1 and CDR2 from the germline V gene are DFQATT and SNEGSKA (reference sequence). The CDR3 consists of 11 residues.

V is TRBV2 and J is TRBJ1-6; D may be TRBD1 (6 bases). The CDR3 runs to 16 residues. V was clipped by 8 bases and J by 6 bases, with 20 bases between them. From germline, CDR1 is SNHLY and CDR2 FYNNEI. CDR3 loop: CASFNRGGARNSPLHF. The CDR3, as DNA: TGTGCCAGCTTCAATAGGGGGGGAGCCCGTAATTCACCCCTCCACTTT.

The J gene is TRBJ2-6, the V gene TRBV4-1; possibly TRBD1 or TRBD2 for D (5 bases each). Germline CDR1 and CDR2: MGHRA and YSYEKL. V was clipped by 4 bases and J by 0 bases, with 7 bases between them. The CDR3 consists of 15 residues. DNA for the CDR3: TGCGCCAGCAGCCTGGGGGACTCTGGGGCCAACGTCCTGACTTTC. Protein product: CASSLGDSGANVLTF.

This clone showed up just once. The chain couples TRBV12-5 to TRBJ2-1; possible D gene TRBD1, 6 bases. The V end was cut by 7 bases, the J end by 0 bases, with 13 bases between. Per the germline V gene, CDR1 is LGHNT and CDR2 is FRNRAP. There are 15 residues in the CDR3. CDR3 DNA: TGTGCTAGTGTTCCACAGGGCTTCTCCTACAATGAGCAGTTCTTC. Amino acid sequence: CASVPQGFSYNEQFF.

This clone was picked up a small number of times. This chain joins TRBV25-1 and TRBJ1-4, with 7 bases fitting TRBD1. The CDR3 has 15 residues. Trimming at V came to 5 bases and at J to 5 bases, leaving 8 bases not matched to a gene. The germline V gene has CDR1 MGHDK and CDR2 SYGVNS. The CDR3 sequence: CASSRTGEWNEKLFF. The DNA for the CDR3 is TGTGCCAGCAGTAGAACAGGGGAGTGGAATGAAAAACTGTTTTTT.

The CDR3 DNA follows: TGTGCCAGCAGCTCCGGACTAGCGGGGGGGTCAGATACGCAGTATTTT. Its protein product is CASSSGLAGGSDTQYF. The chain links TRBV5-4 to TRBJ2-3, with 15 bases aligning to TRBD2. Trimming took 3 bases from V and 4 from J; bases not matched to a gene: 3. Germline lookup yields CDR1 SGHNT and CDR2 YYREEE (reference sequence). The CDR3 consists of 16 residues.

This clone was picked up a small number of times. The chain is built from TRBV5-1 and TRBJ1-1, with D perhaps matching TRBD1 (6 bases). Germline values: CDR1 SGHRS, CDR2 YFSETQ. Trimming pared 6 bases from V and 7 bases from J, leaving 10 bases between. This CDR3 region has 11 residues. CDR3 coding DNA: TGCGCCAGCACTGAGGGGGTTGAAGCTTTCTTT. Translated, it gives CASTEGVEAFF.

The rearrangement uses TRBV18 and TRBJ2-4; possible D gene TRBD1, 6 bases. Germline V lookup: CDR1 KGHSH, CDR2 LQKENI. Trimming took off 4 bases at V and 2 bases at J, with 15 bases between the two ends. The CDR3 loop spans 16 amino acids. CDR3 nucleotides: TGTGCCAGCTCACTAACCCCAGGGGTCACCAAAAACATTCAGTACTTC. The encoded protein is CASSLTPGVTKNIQYF.

Concerning this clone itself: The junction shows a germline mismatch at one end, possibly a read error. V and J are TRBV9 and TRBJ2-3, with 7 bases matching TRBD1. In germline, CDR1 is SGDLS, CDR2 YYNGEE. The CDR3 length is 14 residues. The CDR3 nucleotides read TGTGCCAGCAGGGTAGACAGGGCGGGAGATACGCAGTATTTT. It translates to CASRVDRAGDTQYF.

This clone was counted a single time. The chain employs TRBV2 and TRBJ1-5; D gene ambiguous. Trimming pared 3 bases from V and 7 bases from J, leaving 13 bases between. CDR3 length: 14 amino acids. CDR1 and CDR2 (germline): SNHLY, FYNNEI. This chain's CDR3 is CASSDSGEDQPQHF. As DNA, the CDR3 is TGTGCCAGCAGTGACTCGGGTGAGGACCAGCCCCAGCATTTT. Combining the CDR3 with reference TRBV2 and TRBJ1-5 gives the whole variable domain EPEVTQTPSHQVTQMGQEVILRCVPISNHLYFYWYRQILGQKVEFLVSFYNNEISEKSEIFDDQFSVERPDGSNFTLKIRSTKLEDSAMYFCASSDSGEDQPQHFGDGTRLSIL.

V usage is TRBV18 and J usage is TRBJ2-5; either TRBD1 or TRBD2 may fit D (5 bases each). Trimming pared 3 bases from V and 2 bases from J, leaving 16 bases between. This CDR3 region has 16 residues. Germline V gene sequence: CDR1 KGHSH, CDR2 LQKENI. The CDR3 DNA follows: TGTGCCAGCTCACCGTGGAATCTGGGGGAACAAGAGACCCAGTACTTC. Translation gives CASSPWNLGEQETQYF.

The rearrangement links TRBV15 to TRBJ2-2, with D possibly matching TRBD1 (6 bases). This CDR3 is built from 13 residues. Trimming shortened V by 7 bases and J by 5 bases, and 11 bases separated the two germline ends. Germline V gives CDR1 LNHNV, CDR2 YYDKDF (reference sequence). The CDR3 sequence: CATNSGETGELFF. DNA for the CDR3: TGTGCCACCAATTCAGGGGAGACCGGGGAGCTGTTTTTT.

V gene TRBV21-1 combines with J gene TRBJ1-2; TRBD1 was called by the table and not checked on the DNA. TRBV21-1 constitutes a pseudogene. The CDR3 has 12 residues. The CDR3 here is CASSVRQDTNTF. The CDR3 bases are TGTGCCAGCAGCGTACGACAGGATACCAACACCTTC.

The chain uses TRBV4-1 and TRBJ2-1, with TRBD2 identical over 8 bases. CDR3 length equals 16 residues. The junction had 12 bases not matched to a gene; V was cut back by 1 base and J by 10 bases. Germline-derived CDR1 and CDR2 are MGHRA and YSYEKL. Here the CDR3 DNA reads TGCGCCAGCAGCCAAGGTAGCGGGATCGGTTTTGACGAGCAGTTCTTC. Protein product: CASSQGSGIGFDEQFF.